The 8 T cell receptor beta chains in this list originate from one sample, sequenced in a study of blood T cell repertoires in COVID-19. Repertoires were generated with immunoSEQ multiplex PCR, while TCRdb's copy carries only in-frame clones and drops some. The sample consists of about 170,000 clones, 84% of them appearing once. Sequencing was done on a sample of peripheral blood. The receptor set was obtained from an older woman with COVID-19, enrolled during active disease.

The genes are TRBV10-3 and TRBJ1-3; D may be TRBD1 (6 bases). This CDR3 spans 17 amino acids. In germline, CDR1 is ENHRY, CDR2 SYGVKD. Trimming took 6 bases from V and 0 from J, leaving 18 bases between them. The CDR3 nucleotides are TGTGCCATCAGCACAAATCCGGACAGTTCCTCTGGAAACACCATATATTTT. Protein sequence: CAISTNPDSSSGNTIYF.

The chain carries TRBV5-1 and TRBJ2-1; TRBD2 agrees at 10 bases. This CDR3 has 15 residues. J was trimmed by 7 bases and V by 8 bases; bases with no gene match: 12. Germline loops: CDR1 SGHRS, CDR2 YFSETQ. CDR3 region: CASTVTSGMGNEQFF. CDR3 nucleotides: TGCGCCAGTACGGTAACTAGCGGGATGGGGAATGAGCAGTTCTTC.

V and J are TRBV9 and TRBJ2-1; a weak D match, TRBD1 (8 bases). Trimming took off 3 bases at V and 9 bases at J, with 19 bases between the two ends. This CDR3 has 15 residues. From germline, CDR1 is SGDLS and CDR2 YYNGEE. For the CDR3, the DNA is TGTGCCAGCAGCGAGCGGGACAGGCCGAATACTGAGCAGTTCTTC. It translates to CASSERDRPNTEQFF.

The chain is built from TRBV10-3 and TRBJ2-1; 12 bases line up with TRBD2. CDR3 size: 16 residues. CDR1 is ENHRY and CDR2 is SYGVKD in the germline V gene. V dropped 7 bases and J dropped 9; count of bases not matched to a gene: 13. DNA for the CDR3: TGTGCCATCAACAAAGCCTCTAGCGGGAGGGCCGGTGAGCAGTTCTTC. Its translation is CAINKASSGRAGEQFF.

The rearrangement joins TRBV2 to TRBJ1-1, with D unclear. The V end was cut by 4 bases, the J end by 11 bases, with 14 bases between. Germline CDR1 SNHLY, CDR2 FYNNEI. The CDR3 covers 12 residues. CDR3 in amino acids: CASSANEVRAFF. CDR3 nucleotide sequence: TGTGCCAGCAGTGCCAACGAGGTGAGGGCTTTCTTT.

The genes are TRBV6-6 and TRBJ1-1; TRBD1 is a possible D gene (6 bases). CDR3 length equals 13 residues. Trimming removed 6 bases at V and 4 bases at J, with 12 bases between. Germline lookup yields CDR1 MNHNY and CDR2 SVGAGI (reference sequence). The CDR3, as DNA: TGTGCCAGCAGCCTAGGGACAACCACTGAAGCTTTCTTT. Its translation: CASSLGTTTEAFF.

The chain employs TRBV24-1 and TRBJ2-6; D is perhaps TRBD2 (5 bases). The CDR3 length is 14 residues. CDR1 KGHDR and CDR2 SFDVKD come from the germline V gene. The V and J ends lost 6 bases and 2 bases respectively, with 7 bases between them. The CDR3 coding sequence is TGTGCCACCAGTTTCGGGGCTGGGGCCAACGTCCTGACTTTC. It codes for CATSFGAGANVLTF.

This clone appeared once. The chain is built from TRBV28 and TRBJ1-1, with D unresolved. Germline CDR1 MDHEN, CDR2 SYDVKM. The CDR3 extends over 14 amino acids. V lost 2 bases to trimming and J lost 3 bases, with 10 bases between them. CDR3: CASSLSQRYTEAFF. DNA of the CDR3: TGTGCCAGCAGTTTAAGTCAGAGGTACACTGAAGCTTTCTTT. The entire variable domain, with the rest obtained from reference TRBV28 and TRBJ1-1, is as follows: DVKVTQSSRYLVKRTGEKVFLECVQDMDHENMFWYRQDPGLGLRLIYFSYDVKMKEKGDIPEGYSVSREKKERFSLILESASTNQTSMYLCASSLSQRYTEAFFGQGTRLTVV.